This T cell receptor (beta chain) was profiled in a study of cytomegalovirus exposure and HLA in healthy donors. Study-level information: HLA-typed donors were the source of about 85 million unique TCRs held in an early data release. General study points: In a later analysis, donors in an Asian-associated ancestry cluster reportedly had fewer N-insertions in productive TCRs than the cohort mean. Within an earlier analysis, most TCR beta V segments proved productive either about 87% or about 30% of the time. Certain sequence variants were highly shared and formed a cluster, and this cluster was likely a sequencing artifact.

Points on this clone: Its target is not known.

Trimming pared 6 bases from V and 2 bases from J, leaving 12 bases between. Germline CDR1 SGHNT, CDR2 YYREEE (reference sequence). The length of the CDR3 is 13 residues. PCR amplification relied on 60 Vbeta primers (plus 13 Jbeta primers). Here immunoSEQ multiplex PCR was the method, and the copy in TCRdb shows in-frame clones only, minus some. The sample consists of over 130,000 clones, roughly four fifths of them appearing once. V is TRBV5-4 and J is TRBJ2-7; D might be TRBD1 (5 bases). This receptor was obtained from a male donor in good health and CMV-seronegative. Sequencing was done on a sample of PBMCs. The CDR3 coding sequence is TGTGCCAGCATACGGGCCAGGGCCTACGAGCAGTACTTC. Its protein is CASIRARAYEQYF.